These 5 T cell receptor beta chains originate from one sample sequenced in a study of T cells in localized non-small cell lung cancer (dated by TCRdb to the early 2020s). The library came from the immunoSEQ multiplex PCR assay. Drawn from immuneACCESS, this table holds only the in-frame rearrangements with V and J called that TCRdb kept. Clones are partly lost; checked studies trace under half to an unresolved V gene and leave the rest unexplained. Here the sample has tens of thousands of clones; 80% to 90% occur a single time. Together, the top ten hold approximately 15% of the sample. Material: peripheral blood, obtained before any cancer treatment. These TCRs come from a female donor over 55 with stage I lung adenocarcinoma.

The chain joins TRBV7-8 to TRBJ2-7, with a tentative D call TRBD2 (7 bases). V lost 5 bases and J lost 3, with 11 bases in between. There are 13 residues in the CDR3. Germline lookup yields CDR1 SGHVS and CDR2 FQNEAQ. The CDR3 loop reads CASSRGGGYEQYF. In DNA form, the CDR3 reads TGTGCCAGCAGCCGGGGAGGGGGCTACGAGCAGTACTTC.

The chain is built from TRBV2 and TRBJ2-2; 7 nucleotides align to TRBD1. Germline CDR1 and CDR2: SNHLY and FYNNEI. The CDR3 runs 15 residues. Losses at the gene ends were 4 bases for V and 3 bases for J; bases not matched to a gene: 5. The CDR3 DNA is TGTGCCAGCAGTGGGAGACAGGGTTACACCGGGGAGCTGTTTTTT. Residues: CASSGRQGYTGELFF.

The rearrangement joins TRBV6-5 to TRBJ1-3, with a possible D match to TRBD1 (6 bases). This CDR3 is 16 amino acids long. The germline V gene encodes CDR1 MNHEY and CDR2 SVGAGI. Deletions cut 0 bases from V and 2 bases from J, with 11 bases between. CDR3 sequence reads: CASSYSRQAPGNTIYF. The DNA of the CDR3 is TGTGCCAGCAGTTACTCGAGACAGGCTCCTGGAAACACCATATATTTT.

V usage is TRBV19 and J usage is TRBJ1-3; D is unclear. The V end was cut by 3 bases, the J end by 3 bases, with 15 bases between. This CDR3 contains 16 residues. CDR1 and CDR2 from the germline V gene are LNHDA and SQIVND (reference sequence). The CDR3: CASSILLRGSGNTIYF. Here the CDR3 DNA reads TGTGCCAGTAGTATTCTCTTGCGGGGTAGTGGAAACACCATATATTTT.

This sequence joins TRBV19 and TRBJ2-7; D is perhaps TRBD1 (6 bases). Trimming stripped 6 bases from V and 2 bases from J, with 17 bases between. Germline lookup yields CDR1 LNHDA and CDR2 SQIVND (reference sequence). The CDR3 consists of 15 residues. CDR3 nucleotide sequence: TGTGCCAGTAGAAAGGAGCAGGGGATAACCTACGAGCAGTACTTC. Its protein product is CASRKEQGITYEQYF.